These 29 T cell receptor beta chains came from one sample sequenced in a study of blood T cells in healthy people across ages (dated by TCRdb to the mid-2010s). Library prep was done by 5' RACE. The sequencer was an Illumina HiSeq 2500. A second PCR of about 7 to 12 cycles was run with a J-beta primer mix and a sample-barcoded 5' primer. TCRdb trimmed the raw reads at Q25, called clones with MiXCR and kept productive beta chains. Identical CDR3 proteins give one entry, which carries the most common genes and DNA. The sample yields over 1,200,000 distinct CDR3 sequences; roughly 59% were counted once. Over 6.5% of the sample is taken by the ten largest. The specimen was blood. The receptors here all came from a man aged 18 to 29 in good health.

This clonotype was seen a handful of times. The CDR3 region has the DNA TGTGCCATCACGGGCGGAGGCAATCAGCCCCAGCATTTT. Translated: CAITGGGNQPQHF. The chain recombines TRBV10-3 with TRBJ1-5; no clear D. The CDR3 has 13 residues. Per the germline V gene, CDR1 is ENHRY and CDR2 is SYGVKD. V was shortened by 7 bases and J by 2 bases, with 9 bases between the two germline ends.

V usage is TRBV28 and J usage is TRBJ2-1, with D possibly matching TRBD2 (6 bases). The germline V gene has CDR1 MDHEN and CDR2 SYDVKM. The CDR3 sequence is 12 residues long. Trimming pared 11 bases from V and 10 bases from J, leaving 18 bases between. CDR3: CAGGLLGGEQFF. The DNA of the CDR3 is TGTGCCGGAGGGTTGCTCGGCGGCGAGCAGTTCTTC.

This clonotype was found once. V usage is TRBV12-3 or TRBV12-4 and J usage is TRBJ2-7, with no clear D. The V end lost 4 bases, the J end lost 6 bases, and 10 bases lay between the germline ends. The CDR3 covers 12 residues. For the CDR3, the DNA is TGTGCCAGCAGTTCGGACCTAAGCGAGCAGTACTTC. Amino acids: CASSSDLSEQYF.

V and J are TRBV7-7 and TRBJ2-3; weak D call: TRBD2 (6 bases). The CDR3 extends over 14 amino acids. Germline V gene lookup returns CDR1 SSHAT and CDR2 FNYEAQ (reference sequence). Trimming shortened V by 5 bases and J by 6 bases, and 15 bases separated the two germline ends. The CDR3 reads CASSQLAPGDTQYF. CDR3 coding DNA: TGTGCCAGCAGCCAACTAGCCCCAGGGGATACGCAGTATTTT.

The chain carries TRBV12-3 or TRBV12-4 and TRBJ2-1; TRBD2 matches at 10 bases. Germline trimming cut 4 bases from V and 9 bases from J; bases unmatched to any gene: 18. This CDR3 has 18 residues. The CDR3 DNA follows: TGTGCCAGCAGTTCAACTTATTCTCTAGCGGGAGTTTGGAGTGAGCAGTTCTTC. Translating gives CASSSTYSLAGVWSEQFF.

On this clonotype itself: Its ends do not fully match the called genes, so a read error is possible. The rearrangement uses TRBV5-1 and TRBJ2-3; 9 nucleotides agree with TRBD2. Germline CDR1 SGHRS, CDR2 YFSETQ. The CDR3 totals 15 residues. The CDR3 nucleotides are TGCGCCAGCAGCTTGGTAGCGGGGGCCACAGATGCGCAGTATTTT. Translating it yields CASSLVAGATDAQYF.

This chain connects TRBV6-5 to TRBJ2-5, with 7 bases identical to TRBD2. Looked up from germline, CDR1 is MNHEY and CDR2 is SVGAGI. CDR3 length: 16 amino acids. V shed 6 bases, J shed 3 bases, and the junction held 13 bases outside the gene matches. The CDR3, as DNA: TGTGCCAGCAGGCATCAGAGCGGGACCGGGAAAGAGACCCAGTACTTC. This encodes CASRHQSGTGKETQYF.

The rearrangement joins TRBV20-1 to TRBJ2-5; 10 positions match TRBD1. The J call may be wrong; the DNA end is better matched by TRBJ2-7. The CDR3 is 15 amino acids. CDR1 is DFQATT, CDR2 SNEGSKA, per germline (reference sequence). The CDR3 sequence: CSARRAPGQGNEQYF. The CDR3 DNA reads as TGCAGTGCTAGACGCGCTCCGGGACAGGGGAACGAGCAGTACTTC.

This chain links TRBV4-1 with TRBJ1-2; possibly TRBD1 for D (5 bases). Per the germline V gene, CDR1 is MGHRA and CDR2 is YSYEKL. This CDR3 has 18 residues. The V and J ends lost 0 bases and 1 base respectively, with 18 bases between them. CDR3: CASSQEPGKGRYNYGYTF. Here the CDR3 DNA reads TGCGCCAGCAGCCAAGAACCGGGGAAGGGACGGTATAACTATGGCTACACCTTC.

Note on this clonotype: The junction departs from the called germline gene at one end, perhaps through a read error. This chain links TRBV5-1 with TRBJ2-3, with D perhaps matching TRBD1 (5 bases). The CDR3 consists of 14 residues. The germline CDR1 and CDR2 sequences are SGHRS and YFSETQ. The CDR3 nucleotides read TGCGCCAGCCGCGGCCAGGGCAGCACATATACGCAGTATTTT. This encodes CASRGQGSTYTQYF. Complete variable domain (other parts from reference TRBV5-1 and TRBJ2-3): KAGVTQTPRYLIKTRGQQVTLSCSPISGHRSVSWYQQTPGQGLQFLFEYFSETQRNKGNFPGRFSGRQFSNSRSEMNVSTLELGDSALYLCASRGQGSTYTQYFGPGTRLTVL.

The CDR3 sequence: CASGQGAGNTEAFF. CDR3 bases: TGTGCCAGCGGTCAGGGGGCGGGGAACACTGAAGCTTTCTTT. The chain carries TRBV7-6 and TRBJ1-1, with 8 positions matching TRBD1. The junction had 6 bases not matched to a gene; V was cut back by 8 bases and J by 1 base. CDR1 is SGHVS, CDR2 FNYEAQ, per germline. This CDR3 has 14 residues.

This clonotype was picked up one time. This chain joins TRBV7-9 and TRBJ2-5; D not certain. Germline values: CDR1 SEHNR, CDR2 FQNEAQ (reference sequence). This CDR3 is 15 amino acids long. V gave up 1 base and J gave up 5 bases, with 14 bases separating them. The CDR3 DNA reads TGTGCCAGCAGCTTAGAGTGGAATGGTGGGGAGACCCAGTACTTC. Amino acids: CASSLEWNGGETQYF.

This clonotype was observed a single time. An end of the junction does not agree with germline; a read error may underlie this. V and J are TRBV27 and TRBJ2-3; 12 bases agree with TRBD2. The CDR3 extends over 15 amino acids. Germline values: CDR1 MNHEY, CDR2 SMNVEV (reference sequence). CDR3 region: CASSSSGGGTDTRYF. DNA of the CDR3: TGTGCCAGCAGTTCTAGCGGGGGGGGCACAGATACGCGGTATTTT.

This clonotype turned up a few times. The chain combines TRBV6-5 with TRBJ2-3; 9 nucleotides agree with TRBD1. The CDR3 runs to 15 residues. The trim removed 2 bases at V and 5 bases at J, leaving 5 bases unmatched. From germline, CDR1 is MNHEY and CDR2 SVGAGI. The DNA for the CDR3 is TGTGCCAGCAGTTACGACAGGGGGAATGGAGATACGCAGTATTTT. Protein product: CASSYDRGNGDTQYF.

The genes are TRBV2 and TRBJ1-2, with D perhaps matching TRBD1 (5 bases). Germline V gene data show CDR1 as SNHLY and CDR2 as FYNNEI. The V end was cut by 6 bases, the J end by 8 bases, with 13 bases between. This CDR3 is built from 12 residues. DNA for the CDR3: TGTGCCAGCAGGAGGGACGCGGGGGGCTACACCTTC. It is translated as CASRRDAGGYTF.

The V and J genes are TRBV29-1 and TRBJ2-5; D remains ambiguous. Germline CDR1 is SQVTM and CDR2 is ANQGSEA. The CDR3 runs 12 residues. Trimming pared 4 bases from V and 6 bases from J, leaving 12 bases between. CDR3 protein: CSVARVEKTQYF. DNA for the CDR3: TGCAGCGTTGCCCGGGTAGAAAAGACCCAGTACTTC.

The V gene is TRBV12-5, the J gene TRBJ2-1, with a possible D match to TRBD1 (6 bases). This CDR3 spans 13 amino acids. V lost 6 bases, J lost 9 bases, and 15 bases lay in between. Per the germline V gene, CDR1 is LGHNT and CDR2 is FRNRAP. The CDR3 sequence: CASGPQGSGEQFF. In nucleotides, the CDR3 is TGTGCTAGTGGACCACAGGGTTCCGGTGAGCAGTTCTTC.

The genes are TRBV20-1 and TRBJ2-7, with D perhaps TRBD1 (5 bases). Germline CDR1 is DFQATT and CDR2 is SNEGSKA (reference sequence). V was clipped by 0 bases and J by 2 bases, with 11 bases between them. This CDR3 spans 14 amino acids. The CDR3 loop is CSAREETATYEQYF. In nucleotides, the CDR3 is TGCAGTGCTAGAGAAGAGACAGCAACCTACGAGCAGTACTTC.

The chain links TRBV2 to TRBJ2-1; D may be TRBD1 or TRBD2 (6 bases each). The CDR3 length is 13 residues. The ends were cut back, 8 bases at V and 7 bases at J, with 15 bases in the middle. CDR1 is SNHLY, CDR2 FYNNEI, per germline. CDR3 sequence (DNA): TGTGCCAGCGGGGACGGGGGCCGGAATGAGCAGTTCTTC. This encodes CASGDGGRNEQFF.

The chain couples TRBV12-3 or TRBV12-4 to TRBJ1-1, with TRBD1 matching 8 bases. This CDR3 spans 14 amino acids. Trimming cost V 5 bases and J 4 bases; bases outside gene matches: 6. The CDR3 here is CASSAVQGGTEAFF. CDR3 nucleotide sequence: TGTGCCAGCAGTGCCGTACAGGGGGGCACTGAAGCTTTCTTT.

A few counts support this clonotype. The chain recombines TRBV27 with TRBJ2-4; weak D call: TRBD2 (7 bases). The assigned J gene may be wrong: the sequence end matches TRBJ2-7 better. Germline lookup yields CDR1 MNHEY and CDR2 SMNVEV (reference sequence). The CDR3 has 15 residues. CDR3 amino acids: CASSPRGGVSYEQYF. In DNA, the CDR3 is TGTGCCAGCAGTCCAAGGGGGGGGGTCTCCTACGAGCAGTACTTC.

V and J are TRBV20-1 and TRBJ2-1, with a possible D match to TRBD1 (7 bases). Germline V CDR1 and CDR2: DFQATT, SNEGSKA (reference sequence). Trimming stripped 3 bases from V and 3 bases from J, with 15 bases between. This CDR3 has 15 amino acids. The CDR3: CSASSYRGGYNEQFF. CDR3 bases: TGCAGTGCTAGCTCTTACAGGGGAGGCTACAATGAGCAGTTCTTC.

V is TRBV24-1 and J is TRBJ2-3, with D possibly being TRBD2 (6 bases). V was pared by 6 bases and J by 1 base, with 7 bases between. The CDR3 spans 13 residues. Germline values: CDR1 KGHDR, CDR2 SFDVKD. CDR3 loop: CATSSGGTDTQYF. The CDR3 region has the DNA TGTGCCACCAGTTCGGGGGGCACAGATACGCAGTATTTT.

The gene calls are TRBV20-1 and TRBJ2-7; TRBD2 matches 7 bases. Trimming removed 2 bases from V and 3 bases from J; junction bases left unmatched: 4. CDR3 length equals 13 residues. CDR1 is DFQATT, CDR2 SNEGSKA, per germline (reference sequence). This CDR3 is CSARPGLNYEQYF. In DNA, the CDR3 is TGCAGTGCTAGACCGGGACTAAACTACGAGCAGTACTTC.

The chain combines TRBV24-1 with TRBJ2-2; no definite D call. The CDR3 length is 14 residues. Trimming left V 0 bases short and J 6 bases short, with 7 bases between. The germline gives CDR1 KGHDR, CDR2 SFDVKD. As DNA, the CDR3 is TGTGCCACCAGTGATTTGTCGTCGGCCGGGGAGCTGTTTTTT. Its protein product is CATSDLSSAGELFF.

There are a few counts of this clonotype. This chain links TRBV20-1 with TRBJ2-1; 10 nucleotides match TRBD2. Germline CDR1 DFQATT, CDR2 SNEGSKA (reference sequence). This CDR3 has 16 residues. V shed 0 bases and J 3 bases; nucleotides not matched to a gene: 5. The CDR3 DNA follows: TGCAGTGCTAGAGACCGGTCTAGCGGGAGCTACAATGAGCAGTTCTTC. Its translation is CSARDRSSGSYNEQFF.

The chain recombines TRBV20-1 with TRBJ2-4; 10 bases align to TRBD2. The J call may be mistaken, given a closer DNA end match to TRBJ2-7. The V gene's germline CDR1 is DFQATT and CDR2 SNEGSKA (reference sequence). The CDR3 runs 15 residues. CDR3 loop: CSARDPWTSGDEQYF. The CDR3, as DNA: TGCAGTGCTAGAGACCCTTGGACTAGCGGCGACGAGCAGTACTTC.

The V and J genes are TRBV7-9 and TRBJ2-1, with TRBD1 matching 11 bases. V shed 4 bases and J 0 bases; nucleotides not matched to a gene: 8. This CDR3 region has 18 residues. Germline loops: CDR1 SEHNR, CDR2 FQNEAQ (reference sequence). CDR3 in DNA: TGTGCCAGCAGCTCCCCGATGGGGACAGGGGGCTCCTACAATGAGCAGTTCTTC. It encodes CASSSPMGTGGSYNEQFF.

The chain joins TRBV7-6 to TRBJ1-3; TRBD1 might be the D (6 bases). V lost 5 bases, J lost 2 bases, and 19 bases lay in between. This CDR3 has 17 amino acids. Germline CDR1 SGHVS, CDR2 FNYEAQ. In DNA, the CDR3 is TGTGCCAGCAGCCTAGGACAGCAACTGATAACTGGAAACACCATATATTTT. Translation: CASSLGQQLITGNTIYF.